This T cell receptor (beta chain) stems from a study of metastatic and nonmetastatic thyroid tumors. In the study overall: Repertoires were compared across blood and tumor or nodule tissue from malignant and benign thyroid patients.

This clone has ten or more counts. Trimming removed 7 bases from V and 3 bases from J, with 16 bases in between. Germline V gene sequence: CDR1 SNHLY, CDR2 FYNNEI. The CDR3 runs to 15 residues. Not a single patient had been given any form of treatment at any point before undergoing thyroid surgery. TCRdb re-analyzed the PCR reads using MiXCR. The table records about 25,000 clones, 20% to 25% of them present only once. This chain links TRBV2 with TRBJ1-5, with D possibly matching TRBD1 (6 bases). Sample: blood. The sequence was collected from a male donor with papillary thyroid cancer or a benign thyroid nodule (not recorded which). Some clones in this sample may be carry-over from other donors' samples. This CDR3 is CASKPDRRDNQPQHF. In nucleotides, the CDR3 is TGTGCCAGCAAACCGGACAGAAGGGACAATCAGCCCCAGCATTTT.